The sequence of this TCR beta chain was determined in a study of tumor-infiltrating lymphocytes in oesophageal squamous cell carcinoma. The CDR3 is 17 residues long. Per germline, CDR1 SGHTA and CDR2 FQGNSA. The germline V and J ends were trimmed by 2 bases and 11 bases, with 27 bases remaining between them. MiXCR, applied by TCRdb to the PCR reads, yields one record per CDR3 protein. The sample lists 9,500 to 15,000 distinct CDR3 sequences, about 54% occurring once. This clonotype originated in a female donor with esophageal squamous cell carcinoma. The gene calls are TRBV7-2 and TRBJ2-5; tentatively, D is TRBD1 (6 bases). Sequencing input: esophageal tumor tissue. CDR3 amino acids: CASSLHVAGATYNEQYF. CDR3 nucleotide sequence: TGTGCCAGCAGCTTACACGTCGCAGGGGCGACCTACAATGAGCAGTACTTC.